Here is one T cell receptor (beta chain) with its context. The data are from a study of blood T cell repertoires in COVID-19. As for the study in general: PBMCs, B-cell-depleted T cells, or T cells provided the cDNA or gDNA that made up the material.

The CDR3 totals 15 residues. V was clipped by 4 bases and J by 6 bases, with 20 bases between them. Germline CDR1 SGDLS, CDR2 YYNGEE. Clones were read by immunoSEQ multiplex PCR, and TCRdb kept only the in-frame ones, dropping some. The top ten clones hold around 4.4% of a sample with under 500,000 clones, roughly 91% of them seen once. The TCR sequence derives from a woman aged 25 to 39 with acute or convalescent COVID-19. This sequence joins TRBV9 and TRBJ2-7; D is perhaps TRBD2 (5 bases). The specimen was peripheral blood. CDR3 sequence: CASSFDGKPDFEQYF. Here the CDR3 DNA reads TGTGCCAGCAGCTTCGACGGGAAACCCGACTTCGAGCAGTACTTC.